The clone carrying this T cell receptor beta chain has a handful of counts. As yet, its antigen is unknown. A second PCR of roughly 7 to 11 cycles used a sample-barcoded 5' primer and a J-beta primer mix. TCRdb passed the 5' RACE reads through MiXCR, listing each CDR3 protein once. The table lists some 1,000,000 distinct CDR3 sequences, around 27% of them singletons, with 0.65% to 0.75% in the top ten. This record belongs to a study of blood T cells in healthy people across ages. Study results and limitations: Naive T cell percentage showed a strong correlation with the diversity of TCR beta.

Germline V gene lookup returns CDR1 MNHEY and CDR2 SMNVEV (reference sequence). CDR3 length: 15 amino acids. Trimming cost V 7 bases and J 3 bases; bases outside gene matches: 11. These data were also reused for a study on T cells of mothers and their children. That study reports: It was found that thymic selection shapes TCR recombination output similarly in related and unrelated pairs.

The J gene is TRBJ1-2, the V gene TRBV27, with 7 bases aligning to TRBD1. The clonotype comes from a girl aged 2-10 years in good health. Material for sequencing was blood. The DNA of the CDR3 is TGTGCCAGCATCAAGCTGGGGGACAGCTACTATGGCTACACCTTC. Its protein product is CASIKLGDSYYGYTF.